The present T cell receptor (beta chain) was sequenced within a study of cytomegalovirus exposure and HLA in healthy donors (dated 2017 in TCRdb). Background on the whole study: An earlier analysis of roughly 500 of the donors reported 276 Gb of sequence data and about 120 million unique TCR beta sequences obtained from roughly 170 million T cells. All discovery cohort repertoires had been generated using a single sequencing platform. The study used immunosequencing to profile the T cell repertoires of under 700 subjects and linked those repertoires to cytomegalovirus serostatus. Typing coverage differed by locus: A, B, C, DRB1 and DQB1 were typed in about 620-640 donors, DQA1 in about 510, DPA1 in nearly 610, and DPB1 in around 440. Donor age, sex, ethnicity and CMV serostatus were compiled together with the repertoire data. Along with the 666-subject first cohort, a separate validation cohort of 120 different subjects was used. Of the roughly 400 genotyped donors, 65% to 90% fell in the genetic ancestry cluster associated with self-reported Caucasian donors. A later genetic analysis took genome-wide SNP genotypes for about 55% of the roughly 700 donors and used that subset as a discovery cohort. Roughly 5 DR-DQ haplotypes were treated as single units for association and clustering because of strong linkage in the cohort. Roughly 300 gigabases of sequencing data and around 80 million unique TCR sequences made up an early release that covered 640 HLA-typed donors. To study patterns of TCR occurrence, a later analysis re-analyzed previously published TCR beta repertoires from just over 650 donors and added high-resolution HLA genotyping. Rather than using new phenotypic data, the later analysis identified candidate immune exposures from TCR beta sequences and from how often those sequences occurred across donors. Class I and class II HLA loci were covered by the typing at four-digit resolution. Among under 450 genotyped donors of the cohort, an average of approximately 240,000 unique TCR beta nucleotide sequences were sequenced per donor, 15% to 20% of them non-productive. To predict cytomegalovirus infection status, the study combined high-throughput TCR immunosequencing, statistical association of individual TCRs with disease status, and machine learning. The aim of the study was to test whether cataloging public T cell receptors could identify signatures of past pathogen exposure. An earlier analysis of approximately 580 of the donors used high-throughput TCR beta sequencing to judge whether each TCR beta V gene segment behaved as functional or pseudogenic.

Reading the germline V gene gives CDR1 SGHRS and CDR2 YFSETQ. From the cysteine through the valine, the CDR3 covers 14 amino acids. Only the CDR3 part of the read is kept: 42 bases, read in frame from the first base. Germline trimming: 4 bases from V, 5 bases from J; junction bases outside gene matches: 7. Here is what the overall study found, with its caveats: When HLA alleles, especially DR and DQ, strongly co-occurred, attributing TCR associations to individual alleles was difficult. Because the 87-base-pair reads could not distinguish some IMGT-functional V segments, including TRBV6-2 and TRBV6-3, those segments were excluded. Most TCR sequences were seen in very few donors, while some public TCRs were found in many individuals. A later analysis found that most CMV-associated TCR beta chains appeared HLA-restricted, with HLA associations seemingly driven largely by CMV exposure. Because some donors lacked HLA typing at each locus, the association tests relied only on the typed subset. Compared with the roughly 600-donor mean, donors in an Asian-associated ancestry cluster had fewer N-insertions in productive TCRs, according to a later genetic analysis. Presence/absence analyses assumed roughly uniform sequencing depth across donors, an assumption that may not hold. A group of highly shared sequence variants was considered likely to be a technical artifact of the sequencing pipeline. In vitro tests confirmed that three of the cytomegalovirus-associated TCR beta chains recognize cytomegalovirus antigens. The classifier was reported to diagnose cytomegalovirus status with high specificity and sensitivity in both the original cohort and the validation cohort. The earlier analysis of about 600 of the donors excluded about 16 rarely observed V segments, including chromosome 9 orphons, because counts were too low. A further reported finding was that TCR beta sequences accurately predicted the HLA-A and HLA-B alleles for most subjects in the first cohort. An association between a missense DCLRE1C variant and V-gene and J-gene trimming of TCR beta chains was found in a later genetic analysis and replicated in an independent cohort. Linkage disequilibrium might explain the correlated functional status among segregating V segments, but an unknown experimental factor could not be ruled out. Compared with equally common non-associated chains, HLA-associated TCR beta chains in a later analysis were more clonally expanded and had lower generation probabilities. A later analysis reported that several top co-occurrence clusters appeared linked to parvovirus B19, influenza, CMV and Epstein-Barr virus. The study gave a list of more than 150 TCR beta chains associated with cytomegalovirus. This cohort had only TCR beta chains sequenced, and the lack of alpha or paired-chain data limited which features could be detected. A later analysis found that TCR association rates varied across HLA loci, with DRB1 alleles showing the most associated TCRs and HLA-C alleles the fewest. CMV serostatus was the only immune exposure information available for the cohort. In a later analysis, 16,951 TCR beta sequences were associated with specific HLA alleles at a false discovery rate of 0.05. According to the authors, the approach could potentially be generalized to other disease states and immunological phenotypes. In an earlier analysis of about 540 of the donors, most TCR beta V segments were observed in productive rearrangements about 87% or about 30% of the time, broadly matching IMGT annotations.

The library came from the immunoSEQ multiplex PCR assay. For the multiplex PCR, a mixture combining 60 forward primers for TCR Vbeta segments and 13 reverse primers for TCR Jbeta segments was used. Amplification of the CDR3 region of rearranged TCR beta genes was performed with a multiplex PCR assay on genomic DNA. Amplified TCR beta libraries were sequenced as 87-base-pair reads on the Illumina HiSeq System. The source study handled its data this way. Across the 670 or so repertoires, a later analysis counted 60 million to 90 million unique TCR beta chains, roughly 11 million of which were shared by at least two donors. To remove PCR and sequencing errors, raw reads were error-corrected and collapsed into unique sequences using a nearest-neighbor algorithm that merged closely related sequences. CDR3 sequences were aligned to IMGT reference sequences to assign V, D and J gene segments. For a sequence to be retained, at least a six-nucleotide match to both a V gene segment and a J gene segment was required. Rearrangements were classified as productive when the CDR3 lacked stop codons and remained in frame with V and J, and all other rearrangements were classified as non-productive. Following IMGT convention, CDR3 was defined as the stretch from the second conserved V-encoded cysteine up to the conserved J-encoded phenylalanine. Sequences without an unambiguous match to a single V gene segment were excluded from the earlier analysis of about 640 of the donors. In an earlier analysis of approximately 590 of the donors, a V segment was called functional when productive rearrangements were above 56.7%, and segregating when the standard deviation between donors exceeded 5%. A statistical classification framework was developed to diagnose cytomegalovirus status using the catalog of TCR beta chain sequences. A later analysis assigned V and J genes by comparing TCR nucleotide sequences with IMGT/GENE-DB human TR gene sequences. In a later analysis, CDR3 sequences and most-parsimonious VDJ recombination scenarios were assigned using the TCRdist pipeline. In a later analysis, each TCR beta chain was defined by its CDR3 amino acid sequence together with its V-gene family, and reads lacking a unique V-gene family were excluded. To address suspected cross-contamination and a sequencing artifact, a later analysis removed approximately 600 highly shared, low-generation-probability nucleotide sequences. In a later analysis, a clonal expansion index was calculated for each public chain from normalized within-repertoire ranks of inferred template counts. In a later analysis, generation probabilities were computed with a VDJ recombination model fitted to out-of-frame rearrangements, and the resulting probabilities were checked against IGoR. A later analysis scored TCR-TCR, TCR-HLA and TCR-CMV co-occurrence with hypergeometric tests, applying a repertoire-size bias correction to TCR pairs. False discovery rates were estimated in a later analysis by permuting HLA or CMV assignments 20 times. In a later analysis, co-occurring TCRs were grouped using DBSCAN, and TCRdist sequence similarity was added for clustering within HLA-allele-positive subsets. Repertoires with fewer than 30,000 or more than 120,000 public chains, plus five repertoires with anomalous nucleotide sharing, were excluded from co-occurrence clustering. TCRdb holds this immuneACCESS table with in-frame rearrangements only. Some clones are missing; in checked studies, unresolved V genes explain under half, and the rest has no known cause. That table gives V, J and clone size, and the DNA gave D and trimming. Here the sample has around 100,000 clones; almost 70% occur a single time. The top ten clones comprise 8% to 9.5% of the sample.

As to this clone: There is no known antigen for this receptor. No base quality information exists; no much larger clone differs at one position.

In total, approximately 610 healthy bone marrow donors made up the cohort. At the time of sampling, all cohort members were nominally healthy, though unrecorded immune exposures were likely present. The donor tested CMV seropositive and was one of the 289 seropositive cohort members. A peripheral blood sample was provided by each donor, and peripheral blood mononuclear cells were used for TCR beta sequencing. The Qiagen DNeasy Blood Extraction Kit was used to extract genomic DNA from the blood cell samples. The rearranged chain carries TRBV5-1 and TRBJ2-7, with 9 middle bases fitting TRBD1. The source is a man aged 25-45 years in good health and CMV-seropositive. Sequences were obtained from PBMCs. The nucleotide sequence reads TGCGCCAGCAGCGCCGGGACAGGGTACGACGAGCAGTACGTC. The resulting protein is CASSAGTGYDEQYV.